In this sample, the clone carrying this TCR beta chain turned up once. This sample is part of a study of T cell changes during pregnancy in multiple sclerosis. Measured with immunoSEQ multiplex PCR; TCRdb has only the in-frame clones, and not every one. The data hold around 55,000 clones, with about nine tenths observed a single time. The clonotype comes from a female donor with multiple sclerosis, enrolled in a pregnancy study. The sequencing here drew on CD4+ T cells from peripheral blood mononuclear cells, taken in the first trimester of pregnancy.

CDR3 sequence reads: CASGSSGQGKVTEAFF. CDR3 DNA sequence: TGTGCTAGTGGTTCTTCTGGGCAGGGGAAAGTCACTGAAGCTTTCTTT. This chain links TRBV12-5 with TRBJ1-1, with D perhaps matching TRBD1 (6 bases). V was cut by 4 bases and J by 4 bases, with 19 bases left in between. The germline V gene encodes CDR1 LGHNT and CDR2 FRNRAP. The CDR3 covers 16 residues.